The clone carrying this TCR beta chain is a singleton in its sample. Its target is unknown. As for time point: peripheral blood 6 weeks after treatment start. These data belong to a study of PD-L1 blockade in urothelial cancer. Across the study: Of prior chemotherapy regimens, patients had received between 0 and 3. Blood yielded a median of roughly 140,000 T cells per sample. The study, taken as a whole, reports: A pretreatment blood TCR clonality that fell below the median predicted better progression-free and overall survival. Those with durable benefit had larger increases in tumor-associated blood clones at 3 weeks.

Repertoires were generated with immunoSEQ multiplex PCR, while TCRdb's copy carries only in-frame clones and drops some. The data contain some 23,000 clones, roughly 85% of them singletons. The CDR3 spans 16 residues. Germline trimming cut 5 bases from V and 1 base from J; bases unmatched to any gene: 7. Germline V gives CDR1 ENHRY, CDR2 SYGVKD. The chain joins TRBV10-3 to TRBJ2-3; 9 bases match TRBD1. The starting material was PBMCs, obtained around atezolizumab (anti-PD-L1) treatment. This clonotype was sampled from an older man with urothelial cancer. The CDR3 sequence is CAISTGGFRRTDTQYF. CDR3 nucleotides: TGTGCCATCAGTACAGGGGGCTTCCGCCGCACAGATACGCAGTATTTT.